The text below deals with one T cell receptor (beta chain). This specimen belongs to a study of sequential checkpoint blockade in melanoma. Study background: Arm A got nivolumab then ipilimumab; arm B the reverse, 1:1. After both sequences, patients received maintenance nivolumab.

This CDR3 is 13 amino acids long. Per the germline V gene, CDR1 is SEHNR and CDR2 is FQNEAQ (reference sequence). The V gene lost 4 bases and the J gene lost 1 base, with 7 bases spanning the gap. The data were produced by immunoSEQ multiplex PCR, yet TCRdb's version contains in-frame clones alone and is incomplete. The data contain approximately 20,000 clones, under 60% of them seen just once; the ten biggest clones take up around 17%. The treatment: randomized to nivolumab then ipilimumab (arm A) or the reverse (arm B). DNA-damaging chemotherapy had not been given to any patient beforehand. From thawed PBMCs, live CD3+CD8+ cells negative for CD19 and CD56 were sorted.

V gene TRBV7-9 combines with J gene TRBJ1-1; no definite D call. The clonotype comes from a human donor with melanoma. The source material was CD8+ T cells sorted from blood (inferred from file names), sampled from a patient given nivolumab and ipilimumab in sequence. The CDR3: CASSSGENTEAFF. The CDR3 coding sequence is TGTGCCAGCAGCTCCGGAGAGAACACTGAAGCTTTCTTT. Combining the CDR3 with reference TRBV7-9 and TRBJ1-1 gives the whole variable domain DTGVSQNPRHKITKRGQNVTFRCDPISEHNRLYWYRQTLGQGPEFLTYFQNEAQLEKSRLLSDRFSAERPKGSFSTLEIQRTEQGDSAMYLCASSSGENTEAFFGQGTRLTVV.